Sequencing of this T cell receptor (beta chain) was carried out in a study of blood T cells in healthy people across ages. A second PCR, run for about 6 to 12 cycles, used a sample-barcoded 5' primer plus a J-beta primer mix. Every individual sample yielded 2.5 million or more paired-end reads (each containing CDR3). A single record per CDR3 protein comes from TCRdb applying MiXCR to the 5' RACE reads. Of more than 1,400,000 distinct CDR3 sequences in the sample, approximately 42% were seen once. In this sample, this clonotype turned up once. Its antigen is unidentified. V lost 5 bases, J lost 12 bases, and 11 bases stayed unmatched. The CDR3 spans 16 residues. The donors, healthy Caucasians from Russia, were aged roughly 6 to 90. Peripheral blood samples of roughly 10 milliliters were drawn from each donor. General study findings and limits: TCR beta diversity, measured per million T cells, fell in a roughly linear way with age.

The clonotype comes from a woman younger than 35 in good health. This chain joins TRBV12-3 or TRBV12-4 and TRBJ2-1, with TRBD2 matching over 15 bases. Sequencing was done on a sample of blood. DNA of the CDR3: TGTGCCAGCAGTGTGGGAAACGGACTAGCGGGAGGGGGGCAGTTCTTC. Amino acids: CASSVGNGLAGGGQFF.